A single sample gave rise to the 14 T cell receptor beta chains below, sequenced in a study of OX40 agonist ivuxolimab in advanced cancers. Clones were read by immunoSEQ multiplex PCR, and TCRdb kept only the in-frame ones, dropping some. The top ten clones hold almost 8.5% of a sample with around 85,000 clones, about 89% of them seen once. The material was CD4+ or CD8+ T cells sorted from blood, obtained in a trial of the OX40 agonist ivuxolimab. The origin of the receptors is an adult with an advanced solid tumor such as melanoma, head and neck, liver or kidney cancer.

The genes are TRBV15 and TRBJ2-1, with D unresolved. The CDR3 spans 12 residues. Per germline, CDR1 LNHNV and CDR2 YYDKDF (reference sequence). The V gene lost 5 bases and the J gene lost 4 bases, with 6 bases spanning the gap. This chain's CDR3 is CATSSYYNEQFF. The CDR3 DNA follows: TGTGCCACCAGCTCCTATTACAATGAGCAGTTCTTC.

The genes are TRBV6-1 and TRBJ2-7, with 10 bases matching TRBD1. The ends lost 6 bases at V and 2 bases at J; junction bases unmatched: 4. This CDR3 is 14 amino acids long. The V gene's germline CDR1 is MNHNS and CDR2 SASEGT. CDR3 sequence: CASSYGQGAYEQYV. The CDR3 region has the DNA TGTGCCAGCAGCTATGGACAGGGGGCCTACGAGCAGTACGTC.

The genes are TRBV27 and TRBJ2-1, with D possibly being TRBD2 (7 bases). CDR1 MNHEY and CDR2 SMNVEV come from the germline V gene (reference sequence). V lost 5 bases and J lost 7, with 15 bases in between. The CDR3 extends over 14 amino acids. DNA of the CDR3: TGTGCCAGCAGTCCATTGGGGGGGCGGAATGAGCAGTTCTTC. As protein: CASSPLGGRNEQFF.

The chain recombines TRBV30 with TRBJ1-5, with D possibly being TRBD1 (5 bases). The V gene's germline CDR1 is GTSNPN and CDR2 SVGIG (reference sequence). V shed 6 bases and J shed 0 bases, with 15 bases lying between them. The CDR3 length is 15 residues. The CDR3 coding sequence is TGTGCCTGTACAATGCAGGGCTTTAGCAATCAGCCCCAGCATTTT. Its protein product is CACTMQGFSNQPQHF.

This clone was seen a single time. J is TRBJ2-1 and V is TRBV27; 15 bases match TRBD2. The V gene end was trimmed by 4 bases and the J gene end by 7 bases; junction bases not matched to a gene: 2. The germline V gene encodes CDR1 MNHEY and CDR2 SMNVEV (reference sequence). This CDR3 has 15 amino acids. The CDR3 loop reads CASSSGTSGRNEQFF. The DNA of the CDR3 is TGTGCCAGCAGTTCCGGGACTAGCGGGAGGAATGAGCAGTTCTTC.

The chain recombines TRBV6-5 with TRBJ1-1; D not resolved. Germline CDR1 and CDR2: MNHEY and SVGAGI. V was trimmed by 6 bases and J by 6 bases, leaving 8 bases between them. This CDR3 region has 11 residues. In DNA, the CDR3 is TGTGCCAGCAGCGGGTACGCTGAAGCTTTCTTT. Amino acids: CASSGYAEAFF.

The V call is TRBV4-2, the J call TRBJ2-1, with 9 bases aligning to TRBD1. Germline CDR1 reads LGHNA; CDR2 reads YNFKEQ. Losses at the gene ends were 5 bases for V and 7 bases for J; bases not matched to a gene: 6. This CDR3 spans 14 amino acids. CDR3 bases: TGTGCCAGCAGCACCGGACAGGGGATTAATGAGCAGTTCTTC. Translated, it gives CASSTGQGINEQFF.

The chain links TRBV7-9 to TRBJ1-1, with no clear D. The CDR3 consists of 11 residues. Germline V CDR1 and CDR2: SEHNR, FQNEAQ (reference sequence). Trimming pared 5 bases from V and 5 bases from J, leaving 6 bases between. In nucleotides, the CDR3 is TGTGCCAGCAGCCACCTTACTGAAGCTTTCTTT. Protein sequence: CASSHLTEAFF.

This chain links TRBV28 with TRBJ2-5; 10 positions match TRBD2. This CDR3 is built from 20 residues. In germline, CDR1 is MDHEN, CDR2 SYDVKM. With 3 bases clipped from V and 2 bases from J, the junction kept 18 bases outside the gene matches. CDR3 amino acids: CASSFPSGGAVGKDQETQYF. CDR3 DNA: TGTGCCAGCAGTTTCCCCAGCGGGGGGGCCGTCGGAAAAGATCAAGAGACCCAGTACTTC.

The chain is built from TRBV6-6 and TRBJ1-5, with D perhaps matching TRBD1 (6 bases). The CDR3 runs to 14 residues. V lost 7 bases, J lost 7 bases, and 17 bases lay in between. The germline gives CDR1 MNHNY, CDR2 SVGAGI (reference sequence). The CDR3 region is CASTYTRGTQPQHF. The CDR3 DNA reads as TGTGCCAGCACCTATACGAGGGGGACCCAGCCCCAGCATTTT.

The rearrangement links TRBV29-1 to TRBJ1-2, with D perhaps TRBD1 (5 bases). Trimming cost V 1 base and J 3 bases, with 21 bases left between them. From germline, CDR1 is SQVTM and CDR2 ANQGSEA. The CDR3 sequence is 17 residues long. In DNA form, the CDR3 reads TGCAGCGTTGAAGTCTTAGGCGGGGGACCCTGGGACTATGGCTACACCTTC. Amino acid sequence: CSVEVLGGGPWDYGYTF.

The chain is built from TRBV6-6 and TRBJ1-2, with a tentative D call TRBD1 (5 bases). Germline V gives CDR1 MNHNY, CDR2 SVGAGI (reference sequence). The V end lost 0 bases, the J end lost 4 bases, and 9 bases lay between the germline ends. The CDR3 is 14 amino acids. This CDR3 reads CASSYSTGGYGYTF. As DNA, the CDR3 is TGTGCCAGCAGTTACTCGACGGGGGGCTATGGCTACACCTTC.

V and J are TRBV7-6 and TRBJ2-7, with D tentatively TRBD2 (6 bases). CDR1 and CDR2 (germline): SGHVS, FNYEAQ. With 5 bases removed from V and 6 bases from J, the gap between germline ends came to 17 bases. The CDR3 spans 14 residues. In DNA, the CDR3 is TGTGCCAGCAGCCTAAGGACGGGGGTCGGCGAGCAGTACTTC. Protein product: CASSLRTGVGEQYF.

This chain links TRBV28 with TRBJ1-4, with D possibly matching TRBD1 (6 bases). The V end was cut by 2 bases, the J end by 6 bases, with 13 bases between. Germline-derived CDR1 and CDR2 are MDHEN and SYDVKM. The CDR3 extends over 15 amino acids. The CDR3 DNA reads TGTGCCAGCAGTTTAGTGGCAGGGGCGGATGAAAAACTGTTTTTT. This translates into CASSLVAGADEKLFF.